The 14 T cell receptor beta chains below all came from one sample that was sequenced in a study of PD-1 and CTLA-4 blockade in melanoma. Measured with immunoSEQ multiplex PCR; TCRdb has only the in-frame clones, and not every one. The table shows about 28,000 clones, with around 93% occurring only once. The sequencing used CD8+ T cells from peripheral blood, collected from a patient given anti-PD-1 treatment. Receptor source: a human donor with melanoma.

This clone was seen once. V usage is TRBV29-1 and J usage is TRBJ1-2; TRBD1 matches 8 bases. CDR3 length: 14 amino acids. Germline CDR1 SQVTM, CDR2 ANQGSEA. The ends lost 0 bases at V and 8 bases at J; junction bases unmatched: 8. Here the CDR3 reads CSVEDAGGGGGYTF. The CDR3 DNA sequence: TGCAGCGTTGAAGACGCAGGGGGCGGCGGCGGCTACACCTTC.

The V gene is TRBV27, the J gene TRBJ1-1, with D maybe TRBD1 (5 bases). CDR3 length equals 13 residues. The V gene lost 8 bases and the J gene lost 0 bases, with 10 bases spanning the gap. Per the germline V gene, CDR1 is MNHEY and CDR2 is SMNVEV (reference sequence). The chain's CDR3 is CASGTGMNTEAFF. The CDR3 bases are TGTGCCAGCGGTACAGGCATGAACACTGAAGCTTTCTTT.

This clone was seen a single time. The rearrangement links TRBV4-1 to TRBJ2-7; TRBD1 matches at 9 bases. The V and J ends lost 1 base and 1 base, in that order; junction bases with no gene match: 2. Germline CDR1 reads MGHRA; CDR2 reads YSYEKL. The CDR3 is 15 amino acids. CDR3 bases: TGCGCCAGCAGCCAAGCAGGGACAGGGTCCTACGAGCAGTACTTC. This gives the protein CASSQAGTGSYEQYF.

The CDR3, as DNA: TGTGCCAGCAGTTTACAGGGCAATGAAAAACTGTTTTTT. Translating it yields CASSLQGNEKLFF. The V and J genes are TRBV27 and TRBJ1-4; the D gene is possibly TRBD1 (5 bases). CDR1 and CDR2 from the germline V gene are MNHEY and SMNVEV (reference sequence). V was shortened by 2 bases and J by 5 bases, with 6 bases between the two germline ends. CDR3 length: 13 amino acids.

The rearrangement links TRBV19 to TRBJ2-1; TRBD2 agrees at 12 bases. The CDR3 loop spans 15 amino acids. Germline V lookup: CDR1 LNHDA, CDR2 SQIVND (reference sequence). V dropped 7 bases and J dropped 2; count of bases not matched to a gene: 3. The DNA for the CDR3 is TGTGCCAGTATTGGACTAGCGGGACCCTACAATGAGCAGTTCTTC. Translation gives CASIGLAGPYNEQFF.

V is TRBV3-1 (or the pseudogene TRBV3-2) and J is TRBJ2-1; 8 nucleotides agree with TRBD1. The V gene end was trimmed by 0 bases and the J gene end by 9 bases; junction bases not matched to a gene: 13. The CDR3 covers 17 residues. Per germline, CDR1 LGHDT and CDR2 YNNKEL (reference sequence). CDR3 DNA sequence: TGTGCCAGCAGCCAAGATCTAACGGACAGGGAAATCAGTGAGCAGTTCTTC. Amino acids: CASSQDLTDREISEQFF.

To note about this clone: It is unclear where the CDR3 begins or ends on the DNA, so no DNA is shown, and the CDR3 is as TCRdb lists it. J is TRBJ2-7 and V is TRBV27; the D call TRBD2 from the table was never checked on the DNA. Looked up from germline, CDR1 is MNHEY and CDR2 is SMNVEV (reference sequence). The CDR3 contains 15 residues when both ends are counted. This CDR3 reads CASSSSEREVDEQYF.

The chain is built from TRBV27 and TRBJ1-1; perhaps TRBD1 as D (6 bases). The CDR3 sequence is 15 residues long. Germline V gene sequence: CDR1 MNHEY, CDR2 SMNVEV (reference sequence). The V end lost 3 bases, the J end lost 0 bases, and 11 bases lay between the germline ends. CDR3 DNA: TGTGCCAGCAGTTTGGGGGCTTTAATGAACACTGAAGCTTTCTTT. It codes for CASSLGALMNTEAFF.

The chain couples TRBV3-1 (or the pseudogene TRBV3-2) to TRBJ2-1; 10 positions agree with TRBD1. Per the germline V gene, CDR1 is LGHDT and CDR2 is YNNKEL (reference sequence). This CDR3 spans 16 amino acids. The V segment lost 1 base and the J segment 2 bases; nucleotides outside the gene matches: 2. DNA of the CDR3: TGTGCCAGCAGCCAAGGTGACAGGGGGCCCTACAATGAGCAGTTCTTC. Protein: CASSQGDRGPYNEQFF.

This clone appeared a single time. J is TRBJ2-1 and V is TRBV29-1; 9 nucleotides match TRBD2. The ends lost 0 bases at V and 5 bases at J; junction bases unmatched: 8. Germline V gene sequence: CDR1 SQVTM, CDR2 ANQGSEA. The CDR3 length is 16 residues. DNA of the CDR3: TGCAGCGTTGAAGATATTCTAGCGGGGAATGACAATGAGCAGTTCTTC. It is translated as CSVEDILAGNDNEQFF.

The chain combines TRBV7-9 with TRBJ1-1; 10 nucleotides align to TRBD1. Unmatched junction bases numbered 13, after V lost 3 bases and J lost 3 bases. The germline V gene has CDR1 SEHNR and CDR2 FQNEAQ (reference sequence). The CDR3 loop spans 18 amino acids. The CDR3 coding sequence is TGTGCCAGCAGCTTCCCCCCTGGACAGGGGGGTGGTGACACTGAAGCTTTCTTT. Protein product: CASSFPPGQGGGDTEAFF. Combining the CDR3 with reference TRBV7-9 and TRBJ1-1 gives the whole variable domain DTGVSQNPRHKITKRGQNVTFRCDPISEHNRLYWYRQTLGQGPEFLTYFQNEAQLEKSRLLSDRFSAERPKGSFSTLEIQRTEQGDSAMYLCASSFPPGQGGGDTEAFFGQGTRLTVV.

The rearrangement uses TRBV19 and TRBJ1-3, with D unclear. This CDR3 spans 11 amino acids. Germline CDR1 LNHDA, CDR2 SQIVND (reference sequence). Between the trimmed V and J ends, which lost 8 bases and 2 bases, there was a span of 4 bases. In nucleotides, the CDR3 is TGTGCCAGTCTTGCTGGAAACACCATATATTTT. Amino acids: CASLAGNTIYF.

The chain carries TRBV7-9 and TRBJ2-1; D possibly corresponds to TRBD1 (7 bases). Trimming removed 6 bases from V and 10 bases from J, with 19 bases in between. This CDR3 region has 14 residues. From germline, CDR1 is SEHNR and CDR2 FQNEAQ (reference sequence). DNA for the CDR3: TGTGCCAGCAGTCTCGTGGAGGGGGCGCGGGAGCAGTTCTTC. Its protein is CASSLVEGAREQFF.

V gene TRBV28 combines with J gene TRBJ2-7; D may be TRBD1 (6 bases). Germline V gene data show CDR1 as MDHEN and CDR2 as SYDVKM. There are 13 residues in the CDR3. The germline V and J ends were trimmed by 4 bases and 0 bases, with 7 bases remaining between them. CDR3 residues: CASSSQGSYEQYF. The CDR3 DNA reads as TGTGCCAGCAGTTCACAGGGCTCCTACGAGCAGTACTTC.